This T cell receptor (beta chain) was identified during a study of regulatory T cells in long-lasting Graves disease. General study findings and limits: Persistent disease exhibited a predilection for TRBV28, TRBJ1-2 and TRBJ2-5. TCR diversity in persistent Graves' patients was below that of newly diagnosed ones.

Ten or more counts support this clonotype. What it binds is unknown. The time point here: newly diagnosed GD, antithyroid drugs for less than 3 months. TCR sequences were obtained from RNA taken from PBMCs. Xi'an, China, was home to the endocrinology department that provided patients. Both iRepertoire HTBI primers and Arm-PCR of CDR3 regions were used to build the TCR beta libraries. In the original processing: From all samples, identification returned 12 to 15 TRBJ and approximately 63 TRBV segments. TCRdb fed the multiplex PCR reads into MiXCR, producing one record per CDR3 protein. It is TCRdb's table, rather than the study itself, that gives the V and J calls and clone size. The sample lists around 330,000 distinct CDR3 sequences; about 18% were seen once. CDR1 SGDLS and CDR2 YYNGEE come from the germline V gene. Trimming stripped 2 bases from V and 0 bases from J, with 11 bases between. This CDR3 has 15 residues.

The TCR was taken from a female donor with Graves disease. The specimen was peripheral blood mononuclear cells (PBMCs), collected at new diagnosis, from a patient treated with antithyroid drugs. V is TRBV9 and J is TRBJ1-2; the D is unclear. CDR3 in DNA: TGTGCCAGCAGCGTTTACACCCTTTCTAACTATGGCTACACCTTC. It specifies CASSVYTLSNYGYTF. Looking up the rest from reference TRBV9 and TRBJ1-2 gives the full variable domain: DSGVTQTPKHLITATGQRVTLRCSPRSGDLSVYWYQQSLDQGLQFLIQYYNGEERAKGNILERFSAQQFPDLHSELNLSSLELGDSALYFCASSVYTLSNYGYTFGSGTRLTVV.